One sample yielded the 26 T cell receptor beta chains listed below, sequenced in a study of T cell changes during pregnancy in multiple sclerosis. Profiling relied on immunoSEQ multiplex PCR, and the TCRdb table lists in-frame clones only, not all of them. The sample records some 40,000 clones, 92% being singletons. The material was CD4+ T cells from peripheral blood mononuclear cells, obtained in the third trimester of pregnancy. The receptors stem from a female donor with multiple sclerosis, enrolled in a pregnancy study.

The CDR3 DNA sequence: TGTGCCAGCAGCAAACCGTGCCGGCTGGGGCGCGGATATGGCTACACCTTC. It is translated as CASSKPCRLGRGYGYTF. The chain combines TRBV21-1 with TRBJ1-2; the table names TRBD1, a call not compared with the DNA. TRBV21-1 is listed as a pseudogene. This CDR3 contains 17 residues.

V usage is TRBV12-5 and J usage is TRBJ2-5; 9 bases line up with TRBD1. The CDR3 runs 17 residues. The V segment lost 6 bases and the J segment 5 bases; nucleotides outside the gene matches: 16. Germline-derived CDR1 and CDR2 are LGHNT and FRNRAP. DNA of the CDR3: TGTGCTAGTGGCCCGGCTACAGGGGGCGCCCCGGGGGAGACCCAGTACTTC. Translated: CASGPATGGAPGETQYF.

This chain joins TRBV18 and TRBJ2-7, with 14 bases fitting TRBD2. Germline V gives CDR1 KGHSH, CDR2 LQKENI. The CDR3 extends over 15 amino acids. V shed 4 bases, J shed 4 bases, and the junction held 3 bases outside the gene matches. The CDR3 DNA reads TGTGCCAGCTCACAGGGACTAGCGGGAGAGTACGAGCAGTACTTC. It yields the protein CASSQGLAGEYEQYF.

The chain recombines TRBV27 with TRBJ1-1; no reliable D call. CDR3 length: 12 residues. V was pared by 5 bases and J by 2 bases, with 6 bases between. Germline values: CDR1 MNHEY, CDR2 SMNVEV (reference sequence). The CDR3 sequence is CASSHLNTEAFF. In DNA form, the CDR3 reads TGTGCCAGCAGTCATCTAAACACTGAAGCTTTCTTT.

This chain connects TRBV5-4 to TRBJ2-1, with no clear D. The CDR3 spans 13 residues. Trimming took 1 base from V and 9 from J, leaving 11 bases between them. CDR1 and CDR2 (germline): SGHNT, YYREEE (reference sequence). The CDR3 DNA reads TGTGCCAGCAGCTTGCTTTCTAACGGTGAGCAGTTCTTC. Translation: CASSLLSNGEQFF.

The chain links TRBV6-5 to TRBJ2-7; unclear D gene. The germline V and J ends were trimmed by 5 bases and 2 bases, with 7 bases remaining between them. CDR1 is MNHEY and CDR2 is SVGAGI in the germline V gene. The CDR3 loop spans 12 amino acids. For the CDR3, the DNA is TGTGCCAGCAGTGCCAACACCTACGAGCAGTACTTC. This codes for CASSANTYEQYF.

The V and J genes are TRBV9 and TRBJ1-1, with TRBD1 identical over 7 bases. The germline gives CDR1 SGDLS, CDR2 YYNGEE. This CDR3 contains 13 residues. V trimming: 4 bases; J trimming: 3 bases; junction bases outside the gene matches: 3. The CDR3 nucleotides read TGTGCCAGCAGCCTAGACAGGGACACTGAAGCTTTCTTT. This translates into CASSLDRDTEAFF.

V gene TRBV5-4 combines with J gene TRBJ2-1; 9 nucleotides align to TRBD1. The V segment lost 3 bases and the J segment 6 bases; nucleotides outside the gene matches: 10. Germline-derived CDR1 and CDR2 are SGHNT and YYREEE (reference sequence). The CDR3 has 16 amino acids. The CDR3 DNA is TGTGCCAGCAGCTCAAACAGGGGGCGCACACCCAATGAGCAGTTCTTC. It translates to CASSSNRGRTPNEQFF.

The rearrangement links TRBV6-1 to TRBJ2-7, with 10 positions matching TRBD2. Germline CDR1 MNHNS, CDR2 SASEGT. V lost 4 bases and J lost 4; bases outside the gene matches: 4. This CDR3 region has 14 residues. The CDR3 region has the DNA TGTGCCAGCAGTGGCGGACTAGCGGAATACGAGCAGTACTTC. Its translation is CASSGGLAEYEQYF.

The chain has TRBV5-1 and TRBJ2-7; tentatively, D is TRBD1 (8 bases). Germline V gene sequence: CDR1 SGHRS, CDR2 YFSETQ. The CDR3 is made up of 14 amino acids. The germline V and J ends were trimmed by 3 bases and 4 bases, with 14 bases remaining between them. For the CDR3, the DNA is TGCGCCAGCAGCTACCAACAGGGGGGGTACGAGCAGTACTTC. Its translation is CASSYQQGGYEQYF.

This chain joins TRBV6-1 and TRBJ1-5; 9 nucleotides match TRBD1. This CDR3 is built from 14 residues. The germline V gene has CDR1 MNHNS and CDR2 SASEGT. V was clipped by 5 bases and J by 5 bases; unmatched bases: 4. CDR3 protein: CASSQDRGYQPQHF. CDR3 nucleotides: TGTGCCAGCAGTCAAGACAGGGGGTATCAGCCCCAGCATTTT.

In its sample, this clone was seen once. The chain recombines TRBV5-1 with TRBJ2-7; tentative D call: TRBD2 (5 bases). CDR1 is SGHRS, CDR2 YFSETQ, per germline. V was cut by 4 bases and J by 3 bases, with 17 bases left in between. CDR3 length: 15 residues. The CDR3 sequence is CASSIETGVVYEQYF. The CDR3 DNA reads TGCGCCAGCAGCATAGAGACCGGGGTCGTCTACGAGCAGTACTTC.

The chain couples TRBV28 to TRBJ2-3; 8 bases match TRBD1. Germline assignment: CDR1 MDHEN and CDR2 SYDVKM. The CDR3 is made up of 16 amino acids. J was trimmed by 1 base and V by 2 bases; bases with no gene match: 5. The CDR3 coding sequence is TGTGCCAGCAGTTTAGGGCAGGGGGCTGGCACAGATACGCAGTATTTT. It is translated as CASSLGQGAGTDTQYF.

This clone was observed a single time. The rearrangement joins TRBV27 to TRBJ2-3; D may be TRBD1 (5 bases). CDR3 size: 13 residues. V was clipped by 6 bases and J by 4 bases, with 11 bases between them. Germline lookup yields CDR1 MNHEY and CDR2 SMNVEV (reference sequence). The CDR3 loop is CASRKQVPDTQYF. The CDR3 nucleotides read TGTGCCAGCAGAAAACAGGTCCCAGATACGCAGTATTTT.

The V call is TRBV5-6, the J call TRBJ2-7; 10 nucleotides align to TRBD1. V trimming: 4 bases; J trimming: 2 bases; junction bases outside the gene matches: 15. The germline V gene has CDR1 SGHDT and CDR2 YYEEEE. The CDR3 is 18 residues long. The CDR3 DNA reads TGTGCCAGCAGCCCAACGACTGGACAGGGGGTGTCCACCTACGAGCAGTACTTC. As protein: CASSPTTGQGVSTYEQYF.

This clone was seen only once. The V and J genes are TRBV2 and TRBJ1-1; D gene unclear. Per germline, CDR1 SNHLY and CDR2 FYNNEI. This CDR3 spans 14 amino acids. V was pared by 0 bases and J by 1 base, with 6 bases between. In DNA form, the CDR3 reads TGTGCCAGCAGTGAAGCGCGGAGGAACACTGAAGCTTTCTTT. Translating gives CASSEARRNTEAFF.

The chain recombines TRBV9 with TRBJ2-5; 10 bases fit TRBD2. Germline values: CDR1 SGDLS, CDR2 YYNGEE. The CDR3 is made up of 14 amino acids. The V gene end was trimmed by 5 bases and the J gene end by 3 bases; junction bases not matched to a gene: 4. Here the CDR3 DNA reads TGTGCCAGCAGTACCAGCGGGAGGGAAGAGACCCAGTACTTC. Protein: CASSTSGREETQYF.

The chain joins TRBV5-1 to TRBJ1-4; perhaps TRBD1 as D (5 bases). V gave up 3 bases and J gave up 0 bases, with 6 bases separating them. Looked up from germline, CDR1 is SGHRS and CDR2 is YFSETQ. The CDR3 covers 14 residues. CDR3 sequence: CASSWDSTNEKLFF. DNA for the CDR3: TGCGCCAGCAGCTGGGACTCAACTAATGAAAAACTGTTTTTT.

The rearrangement links TRBV2 to TRBJ2-1; 11 bases match TRBD2. From germline, CDR1 is SNHLY and CDR2 FYNNEI. This CDR3 contains 15 residues. Unmatched junction bases numbered 4, after V lost 6 bases and J lost 3 bases. CDR3 sequence: CASRGTSGNYNEQFF. For the CDR3, the DNA is TGTGCCAGCAGGGGGACTAGCGGTAACTACAATGAGCAGTTCTTC.

The rearrangement uses TRBV7-9 and TRBJ2-1; 8 nucleotides match TRBD2. The CDR3 is 15 amino acids. With V trimmed by 1 base and J by 10 bases, 9 bases remained unmatched. Germline assignment: CDR1 SEHNR and CDR2 FQNEAQ (reference sequence). For the CDR3, the DNA is TGTGCCAGCAGCTTAGTAAGCGGGAGAGTTGGGGAGCAGTTCTTC. Its protein is CASSLVSGRVGEQFF.

The gene calls are TRBV11-2 and TRBJ1-4; no reliable D call. The CDR3 has 14 residues. Deletions cut 3 bases from V and 7 bases from J, with 12 bases between. Germline loops: CDR1 SGHAT, CDR2 FQNNGV. CDR3 sequence (DNA): TGTGCCAGCAGCTTTCCCGGGAACGGTGAAAAACTGTTTTTT. Translating gives CASSFPGNGEKLFF.

The chain employs TRBV5-4 and TRBJ2-7; TRBD1 is a possible D gene (6 bases). The V end lost 0 bases, the J end lost 0 bases, and 13 bases lay between the germline ends. Germline CDR1 and CDR2: SGHNT and YYREEE (reference sequence). This CDR3 has 16 residues. CDR3 DNA: TGTGCCAGCAGCTTGGCCCTACAGGGAAGCTCCTACGAGCAGTACTTC. It translates to CASSLALQGSSYEQYF.

This clone was picked up a small number of times. The rearrangement joins TRBV6-1 to TRBJ1-2, with D hard to call. The CDR3 contains 13 residues. Deletions cut 2 bases from V and 4 bases from J, with 8 bases between. Germline assignment: CDR1 MNHNS and CDR2 SASEGT. The CDR3 nucleotides are TGTGCCAGCAGTGAACAGGTGATCTATGGCTACACCTTC. Its protein product is CASSEQVIYGYTF.

The chain combines TRBV4-3 with TRBJ1-1, with 11 nucleotides matching TRBD1. V was pared by 4 bases and J by 5 bases, with 9 bases of the junction left unmatched. This CDR3 has 16 amino acids. CDR1 is LGHNA and CDR2 is YSLEER in the germline V gene. CDR3 sequence (DNA): TGCGCCAGCAGCCGGGCACTCCGGGACAGGGGGACTGAAGCTTTCTTT. Translated: CASSRALRDRGTEAFF.

The chain links TRBV25-1 to TRBJ1-1; 8 bases are shared with TRBD1. Germline V gene lookup returns CDR1 MGHDK and CDR2 SYGVNS. J gave up 2 bases and V 5 bases, and 10 bases lay outside the gene matches. The CDR3 length is 16 residues. This CDR3 reads CASSHRTGRGNTEAFF. DNA for the CDR3: TGTGCCAGCAGTCACCGGACAGGGCGAGGTAACACTGAAGCTTTCTTT.

V and J are TRBV5-4 and TRBJ2-2, with 8 bases lining up with TRBD2. The V and J ends lost 4 bases and 1 base, in that order; junction bases with no gene match: 9. The CDR3 is 17 residues long. In germline, CDR1 is SGHNT, CDR2 YYREEE (reference sequence). Written as DNA, the CDR3 is TGTGCCAGCAGCCCAGCTCGGGCGGGAGGGAACACCGGGGAGCTGTTTTTT. Its protein product is CASSPARAGGNTGELFF.